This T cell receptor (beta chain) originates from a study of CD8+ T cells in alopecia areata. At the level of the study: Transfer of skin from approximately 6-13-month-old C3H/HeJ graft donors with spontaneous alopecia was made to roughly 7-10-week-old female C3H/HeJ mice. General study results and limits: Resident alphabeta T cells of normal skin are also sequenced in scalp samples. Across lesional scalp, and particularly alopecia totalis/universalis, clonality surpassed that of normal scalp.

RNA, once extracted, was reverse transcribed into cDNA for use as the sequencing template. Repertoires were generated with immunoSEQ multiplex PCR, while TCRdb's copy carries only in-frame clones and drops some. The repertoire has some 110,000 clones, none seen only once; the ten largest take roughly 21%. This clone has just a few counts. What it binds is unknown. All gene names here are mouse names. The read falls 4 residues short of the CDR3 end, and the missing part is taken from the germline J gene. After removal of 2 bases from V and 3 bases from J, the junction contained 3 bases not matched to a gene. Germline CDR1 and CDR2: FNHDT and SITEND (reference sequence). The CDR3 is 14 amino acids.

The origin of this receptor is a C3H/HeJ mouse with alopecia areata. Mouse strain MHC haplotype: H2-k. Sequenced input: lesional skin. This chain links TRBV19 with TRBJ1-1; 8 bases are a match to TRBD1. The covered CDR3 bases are TGTGCCAGCAGTATCAGGGGGCCGGACACA. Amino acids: CASSIRGPDT. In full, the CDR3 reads CASSIRGPDTEVFF.